This passage covers 25 T cell receptor beta chains from one sample sequenced in a study of OX40 agonist ivuxolimab in advanced cancers. Sequencing used immunoSEQ multiplex PCR; TCRdb keeps in-frame clones, though not all of them. The sample contains about 19,000 clones, around four fifths of which appear only once. The material sequenced was CD4+ or CD8+ T cells sorted from blood, taken in a trial of the OX40 agonist ivuxolimab. The receptor source for this set is an adult with an advanced solid tumor such as melanoma, head and neck, liver or kidney cancer.

This sequence joins TRBV9 and TRBJ2-1; 15 bases align to TRBD2. Germline V gene sequence: CDR1 SGDLS, CDR2 YYNGEE. The CDR3 loop spans 15 amino acids. V was pared by 3 bases and J by 7 bases, with 2 bases of the junction left unmatched. The CDR3: CASSEGLAGGNEQFF. In DNA form, the CDR3 reads TGTGCCAGCAGCGAGGGACTAGCGGGGGGTAATGAGCAGTTCTTC. The full variable domain, its missing parts supplied by reference TRBV9 and TRBJ2-1, is DSGVTQTPKHLITATGQRVTLRCSPRSGDLSVYWYQQSLDQGLQFLIQYYNGEERAKGNILERFSAQQFPDLHSELNLSSLELGDSALYFCASSEGLAGGNEQFFGPGTRLTVL.

The chain is built from TRBV4-1 and TRBJ2-3; D perhaps matches TRBD2 (5 bases). The V and J ends lost 5 bases and 6 bases respectively, with 15 bases between them. The germline gives CDR1 MGHRA, CDR2 YSYEKL. CDR3 size: 14 residues. The CDR3 nucleotides are TGCGCCAGCAGCTCCCCCGGGGAGTCCGATACGCAGTATTTT. This sequence encodes CASSSPGESDTQYF.

The CDR3, as DNA: TGTGCCAGCAGCTTACTACAGGGTCATGACACCGGGGAGCTGTTTTTT. Translation: CASSLLQGHDTGELFF. V and J are TRBV7-9 and TRBJ2-2; tentative D call: TRBD1 (6 bases). The CDR3 is 16 residues long. V was trimmed by 2 bases and J by 3 bases, leaving 13 bases between them. Germline CDR1 SEHNR, CDR2 FQNEAQ (reference sequence).

The chain employs TRBV9 and TRBJ2-5; TRBD2 matches 9 bases. The CDR3 loop spans 16 amino acids. Germline V CDR1 and CDR2: SGDLS, YYNGEE. J lost 2 bases, V lost 0 bases, and 5 bases had no gene match. The CDR3 loop reads CASSVAPSGTQETQYF. As DNA, the CDR3 is TGTGCCAGCAGCGTAGCTCCTAGCGGGACTCAAGAGACCCAGTACTTC.

This chain uses TRBV27 with TRBJ2-2; TRBD2 is a possible D gene (5 bases). Germline CDR1 is MNHEY and CDR2 is SMNVEV (reference sequence). The length of the CDR3 is 15 residues. V was clipped by 2 bases and J by 3 bases, with 10 bases between them. In DNA form, the CDR3 reads TGTGCCAGCAGTTTACGGGGTGGGGACACCGGGGAGCTGTTTTTT. Protein: CASSLRGGDTGELFF.

The V call is TRBV5-6, the J call TRBJ2-5, with unresolved D. With 0 bases removed from V and 1 base from J, the gap between germline ends came to 10 bases. Germline-derived CDR1 and CDR2 are SGHDT and YYEEEE. CDR3 length equals 15 residues. CDR3 sequence reads: CASSLAGRTQETQYF. CDR3 DNA: TGTGCCAGCAGCTTGGCTGGCAGAACCCAAGAGACCCAGTACTTC.

The chain links TRBV7-3 to TRBJ1-1; D is uncertain. The germline gives CDR1 SGHTA, CDR2 FQGTGA. V lost 5 bases and J lost 4, with 14 bases in between. This CDR3 region has 14 residues. The CDR3 loop reads CASSPKRVSTEAFF. The CDR3 DNA reads as TGTGCCAGCAGCCCTAAAAGGGTTTCCACTGAAGCTTTCTTT.

CDR3 in amino acids: CASTPGRTDTQYF. CDR3 DNA sequence: TGTGCCAGCACCCCCGGGCGAACAGATACGCAGTATTTT. The chain uses TRBV28 and TRBJ2-3, with unresolved D. Trimming left V 7 bases short and J 3 bases short, with 11 bases between. Germline CDR1 MDHEN, CDR2 SYDVKM. The CDR3 has 13 residues.

V usage is TRBV7-9 and J usage is TRBJ2-1; D is unresolved. This CDR3 is 11 amino acids long. The V gene's germline CDR1 is SEHNR and CDR2 FQNEAQ (reference sequence). V shed 5 bases and J shed 10 bases, with 9 bases lying between them. The CDR3 bases are TGTGCCAGCAGCCCTCTGGAGGAGCAGTTCTTC. It yields the protein CASSPLEEQFF.

The chain employs TRBV2 and TRBJ1-2; D is unresolved. The CDR3 is made up of 12 amino acids. Trimming left V 1 base short and J 8 bases short, with 8 bases between. Germline loops: CDR1 SNHLY, CDR2 FYNNEI. CDR3 amino acids: CASSEGGEGYTF. In DNA form, the CDR3 reads TGTGCCAGCAGTGAAGGCGGGGAAGGCTACACCTTC.

The chain couples TRBV4-3 to TRBJ2-7, with D possibly matching TRBD1 (5 bases). Per the germline V gene, CDR1 is LGHNA and CDR2 is YSLEER. The V and J ends lost 2 bases and 4 bases respectively, with 9 bases between them. The CDR3 sequence is 13 residues long. CDR3 nucleotides: TGCGCCAGCAGCCAAAGCCAGGGTTACGAGCAGTACTTC. Protein product: CASSQSQGYEQYF.

The V call is TRBV9, the J call TRBJ1-1; the D is unclear. Germline assignment: CDR1 SGDLS and CDR2 YYNGEE. Deletions cut 0 bases from V and 3 bases from J, with 9 bases between. The CDR3 extends over 14 amino acids. In nucleotides, the CDR3 is TGTGCCAGCAGCGTAGAAGTCCAGGACACTGAAGCTTTCTTT. Translation: CASSVEVQDTEAFF.

The V gene is TRBV11-2, the J gene TRBJ1-1; TRBD1 matches at 10 bases. The trim removed 3 bases at V and 4 bases at J, leaving 5 bases unmatched. CDR1 and CDR2 (germline): SGHAT, FQNNGV. The CDR3 is 15 residues long. The CDR3 region is CASSLRQGASTEAFF. The CDR3 DNA reads TGTGCCAGCAGCTTGAGACAGGGGGCGAGCACTGAAGCTTTCTTT.

V is TRBV14 and J is TRBJ2-2; tentative D call: TRBD1 (5 bases). V was cut by 0 bases and J by 3 bases, with 11 bases left in between. CDR1 is SGHDN, CDR2 FVKESK, per germline. The CDR3 is 16 amino acids. CDR3 nucleotide sequence: TGTGCCAGCAGCCAAGACCCCCGACAGCACACCGGGGAGCTGTTTTTT. It specifies CASSQDPRQHTGELFF.

This chain uses TRBV28 with TRBJ2-7, with 7 bases identical to TRBD2. The ends lost 2 bases at V and 0 bases at J; junction bases unmatched: 10. This CDR3 is 17 amino acids long. Germline lookup yields CDR1 MDHEN and CDR2 SYDVKM. CDR3 loop: CASSLGEGRTISYEQYF. Here the CDR3 DNA reads TGTGCCAGCAGTTTAGGGGAGGGCCGGACCATCTCCTACGAGCAGTACTTC.

J is TRBJ2-2 and V is TRBV7-2, with 8 bases identical to TRBD1. After removal of 2 bases from V and 4 bases from J, the junction contained 9 bases not matched to a gene. Germline CDR1 reads SGHTA; CDR2 reads FQGNSA. The CDR3 loop spans 17 amino acids. For the CDR3, the DNA is TGTGCCAGCAGCTTAAGGTCAGGGGGCTGGAGCACCGGGGAGCTGTTTTTT. It codes for CASSLRSGGWSTGELFF.

The chain carries TRBV28 and TRBJ1-2; possible D gene TRBD1, 5 bases. V was pared by 6 bases and J by 8 bases, with 16 bases between. This CDR3 has 13 amino acids. The germline V gene has CDR1 MDHEN and CDR2 SYDVKM. The CDR3 region is CASSTLGVWGYTF. In nucleotides, the CDR3 is TGTGCCAGCAGCACCCTAGGGGTTTGGGGCTACACCTTC.

This clone was observed a single time. The V gene is TRBV6-5, the J gene TRBJ1-1; D is ambiguous. CDR3 size: 14 residues. Per germline, CDR1 MNHEY and CDR2 SVGAGI. V was trimmed by 4 bases and J by 1 base, leaving 10 bases between them. The CDR3 loop reads CASSLQVANTEAFF. The CDR3 DNA reads as TGTGCCAGCAGTTTACAAGTAGCGAACACTGAAGCTTTCTTT.

The rearrangement links TRBV7-9 to TRBJ1-1; weak D call: TRBD1 (6 bases). Trimming shortened V by 5 bases and J by 4 bases, and 14 bases separated the two germline ends. The CDR3 is made up of 14 amino acids. Germline V gene lookup returns CDR1 SEHNR and CDR2 FQNEAQ (reference sequence). CDR3 sequence: CASSQQGFGTEAFF. The DNA of the CDR3 is TGTGCCAGCAGCCAACAGGGTTTTGGCACTGAAGCTTTCTTT.

The rearrangement links TRBV30 to TRBJ2-7; TRBD1 aligns across 8 bases. Unmatched junction bases numbered 12, after V lost 2 bases and J lost 6 bases. CDR3 length: 15 amino acids. CDR1 and CDR2 (germline): GTSNPN, SVGIG (reference sequence). The CDR3 loop reads CAWSLLGQGIGEQYF. CDR3 DNA: TGTGCCTGGAGTTTACTCGGACAGGGCATAGGCGAGCAGTACTTC.

The genes are TRBV5-1 and TRBJ2-1; 8 bases map to TRBD2. The CDR3 covers 15 residues. Germline V gives CDR1 SGHRS, CDR2 YFSETQ. The V gene end was trimmed by 5 bases and the J gene end by 3 bases; junction bases not matched to a gene: 7. CDR3 protein: CASSSTSDVYNEQFF. In nucleotides, the CDR3 is TGCGCCAGCAGTTCGACTAGCGACGTCTACAATGAGCAGTTCTTC.

The V gene is TRBV7-8, the J gene TRBJ1-3; tentative D call: TRBD1 (5 bases). Trimming cost V 4 bases and J 4 bases, with 8 bases left between them. In germline, CDR1 is SGHVS, CDR2 FQNEAQ. CDR3 length: 13 amino acids. In DNA form, the CDR3 reads TGTGCCAGCAGCTCCGGGGCCGGAAACACCATATATTTT. Amino acid sequence: CASSSGAGNTIYF.

The CDR3 sequence: CASSLGTPEDGYTF. DNA for the CDR3: TGCGCCAGCAGCTTGGGGACCCCTGAGGATGGCTACACCTTC. The V call is TRBV5-1, the J call TRBJ1-2; the D is unclear. V was cut by 0 bases and J by 6 bases, with 12 bases left in between. The germline V gene has CDR1 SGHRS and CDR2 YFSETQ. This CDR3 is built from 14 residues. The full variable domain, rest sourced from reference TRBV5-1 and TRBJ1-2, is KAGVTQTPRYLIKTRGQQVTLSCSPISGHRSVSWYQQTPGQGLQFLFEYFSETQRNKGNFPGRFSGRQFSNSRSEMNVSTLELGDSALYLCASSLGTPEDGYTFGSGTRLTVV.

V and J are TRBV9 and TRBJ2-1, with 9 bases that match TRBD1. There are 19 residues in the CDR3. CDR1 SGDLS and CDR2 YYNGEE come from the germline V gene. V was clipped by 3 bases and J by 5 bases; unmatched bases: 18. DNA of the CDR3: TGTGCCAGCAGCGACGGTGGGGACAGGGAAAATTTCGTCCACAATGAGCAGTTCTTC. Translating it yields CASSDGGDRENFVHNEQFF.

V and J are TRBV14 and TRBJ1-6; possible D gene TRBD1, 5 bases. This CDR3 contains 14 residues. CDR1 and CDR2 from the germline V gene are SGHDN and FVKESK. Trimming shortened V by 2 bases and J by 7 bases, and 9 bases separated the two germline ends. The CDR3 sequence: CASSQTGRNSPLHF. Here the CDR3 DNA reads TGTGCCAGCAGCCAAACAGGAAGAAATTCACCCCTCCACTTT.